The present TCR beta chain was sequenced within a study of regulatory T cells in long-lasting Graves disease. The authors built TCR beta libraries using iRepertoire HTBI primers and Arm-PCR of CDR3 regions. TCRdb reanalysed the multiplex PCR reads using MiXCR and keeps one entry per CDR3 protein. The sample has around 460,000 distinct CDR3 sequences; approximately 15% are singletons. V lost 0 bases and J 2 bases, leaving 11 bases between the germline ends. The CDR3 runs 15 residues. The germline V gene encodes CDR1 SGHRS and CDR2 YFSETQ. Sample time point: newly diagnosed GD, antithyroid drugs for less than 3 months. PBMC-extracted RNA yielded the TCR library. These data were also reused for a study on T cells in Graves' hyperthyroidism and ophthalmopathy.

V usage is TRBV5-1 and J usage is TRBJ1-2, with a possible D match to TRBD1 (6 bases). Source: peripheral blood mononuclear cells (PBMCs), taken at new diagnosis, from a patient treated with antithyroid drugs. The TCR originated in a woman aged 45 to 65 with Graves disease. CDR3 amino acids: CASSLAGGANYGYTF. CDR3 bases: TGCGCCAGCAGCTTGGCCGGGGGGGCGAACTATGGCTACACCTTC.